Listed below are T cell receptor beta chains from one sample, sequenced in a study of regulatory T cells in long-lasting Graves disease. TCRdb redid the calling of the multiplex PCR reads with MiXCR, one entry per CDR3 protein. The table lists a few hundred thousand distinct CDR3 sequences, about 11% of them singletons, with approximately 17% in the top ten. The data were also submitted as part of a second study, on T cells in Graves' hyperthyroidism and ophthalmopathy.

Specimen: peripheral blood mononuclear cells (PBMCs), collected at new diagnosis, from a patient treated with antithyroid drugs. The receptor source for this set is a woman aged 18-29 years with Graves disease. The CDR3 runs from the conserved cysteine through the conserved F or W. A D gene is named only where the DNA matches it firmly. For some rows the clone size is stated as once, few or many, or as a class when expanded; others skip it.

TRBV15	NA	14	TRBD1	TRBJ2-2	TGTGCCACCAGGCCGACAGGGGGCTATGGGGAGCTGTTTTTT	CATRPTGGYGELFF
TRBV12-3/TRBV12-4	many	14	TRBD1	TRBJ1-1	TGTGCCAGCAGTAAAACCCCCAGGGGGCGTGGGGCTTTCTTT	CASSKTPRGRGAFF
TRBV29-1	NA	14	TRBD1	TRBJ1-5	TGCAGCGCCCTCGGGACAGAGGCGACTCAGCCCCAGCATTTT	CSALGTEATQPQHF
TRBV11-3	many	13	NA	TRBJ2-2	TGTGCCAGCAGCTTGGGCAGATCGGGGGAGCTGTTTTTT	CASSLGRSGELFF
TRBV7-3	many	14	NA	TRBJ1-2	TGTGCCAGCAGCTTAACGTCAGGGGACTATGGCTACACCTTC	CASSLTSGDYGYTF
TRBV5-5	many	17	NA	TRBJ2-2	TGTGCCAGCAGCCCCCTTCAGAATTTCGACAGGATCGGGGAGCTGTTTTTT	CASSPLQNFDRIGELFF
TRBV4-3	few	14	NA	TRBJ2-1	TGCGCCAGCAGCCAAGATGGGCCTGGAGATGAGCAGTTCTTC	CASSQDGPGDEQFF
TRBV5-8	many	15	TRBD2	TRBJ2-1	TGTGCCACCTCCGGGCGGGAGCCGTCCTACAATGAGCAGTTCTTC	CATSGREPSYNEQFF
TRBV9	few	16	TRBD1	TRBJ2-5	TGTGCCAGCAGCGTAGGCGACAGGGGATACCAAGAGACCCAGTACTTC	CASSVGDRGYQETQYF
TRBV12-3/TRBV12-4	many	14	NA	TRBJ1-2	TGTGCCAGCAGTTTTCCGGGGGGTGTGGGAGGCTACACCTTC	CASSFPGGVGGYTF
TRBV7-2	NA	13	NA	TRBJ1-3	TGTGCCAGCAGTCGAAGCAGGGAAAACACCATATATTTT	CASSRSRENTIYF
TRBV6-1	few	13	NA	TRBJ2-3	TGTGCCGCGGGGCAGGGGTGGGCAGATACGCAGTATTTT	CAAGQGWADTQYF
TRBV2	many	15	NA	TRBJ2-3	TGTGCCAGCAGTGCCCGGGGCCCCTGGTTGGGTACGCAGTATTTT	CASSARGPWLGTQYF
TRBV27	many	16	TRBD1	TRBJ1-2	TGTGCCAGCAGTTTATCCAGGGACAGGACTAACTATGGCTACACCTTC	CASSLSRDRTNYGYTF
TRBV11-2	many	12	NA	TRBJ1-2	TGTGCCAGCACCGAGACAGGCCATGGCTACACCTTC	CASTETGHGYTF
TRBV7-3	many	17	NA	TRBJ2-1	TGTGCCAGCAGCCACGGACGGACTGGGCCCCGTAACAATGAGCAGTTCTTC	CASSHGRTGPRNNEQFF
TRBV14	NA	14	NA	TRBJ1-3	TGTGCCAGCAGCGCCCTTAGCTCTGGAAACACCATATATTTT	CASSALSSGNTIYF
TRBV7-2	many	16	TRBD2	TRBJ2-5	TGTGCCAGCAGCTTTCGTGTCGGGGGGGCCAGGGCGACCCAGTACTTC	CASSFRVGGARATQYF
TRBV20-1	few	14	TRBD2	TRBJ2-5	TGCAGTGCTAGAGGTGGGAGGGGTACCACGGCCCAGTACTTC	CSARGGRGTTAQYF
TRBV6-5	few	17	TRBD1	TRBJ2-1	TGTGCCAGCAGTTACGATAGAACGACAGGGAATTTCAATGAGCAGTTCTTC	CASSYDRTTGNFNEQFF
TRBV20-1	many	13	NA	TRBJ2-1	TGCAGTGTTCGGGGTGGGTCTGGCAATGAGCAGTTCTTC	CSVRGGSGNEQFF
TRBV28	many	16	TRBD1	TRBJ2-5	TGTGCCAGCAGTCCTGGGAGACAGGGGTGGCAAGAGACCCAGTACTTC	CASSPGRQGWQETQYF
TRBV12-3/TRBV12-4	many	14	NA	TRBJ2-7	TGTGCCAGCCGAGGCGGGGCGACTCATTACGAGCAGTACTTC	CASRGGATHYEQYF
TRBV24-1	many	11	NA	TRBJ1-1	TGTGCCACCAAAAGGGGCACTGAAGCTTTCTTT	CATKRGTEAFF
TRBV7-9	few	15	TRBD2	TRBJ2-1	TGTGCCAGCAGCTTAAGCGGGGGGCGTTACAATGAGCAGTTCTTC	CASSLSGGRYNEQFF
TRBV24-1	many	20	TRBD2	TRBJ2-1	TGTGCCACCAGTGACATCCGACTAGCGGGAAGGTCCGGTTCCTACAATGAGCAGTTCTTC	CATSDIRLAGRSGSYNEQFF
TRBV7-2	many	19	TRBD2	TRBJ2-4	TGTGCCAGCAGCGAAGGGACTAGCGGAACCGTTAATGCCAAAAACATTCAGTACTTC	CASSEGTSGTVNAKNIQYF
TRBV20-1	many	14	NA	TRBJ1-6	TGCAGTGCTATAGCGTCAGGGGCGAATTCACCCCTCCACTTT	CSAIASGANSPLHF
TRBV27	few	16	NA	TRBJ1-3	TGTGCCAGCAGTCCGTCGGACACCAGCTCTGGAAACACCATATATTTT	CASSPSDTSSGNTIYF
TRBV6-1	NA	16	TRBD1	TRBJ1-4	TGTGCCAGCTCCACGGGGGACAGGAGACGGAATGAAAAACTGTTTTTT	CASSTGDRRRNEKLFF
TRBV3-1	many	15	NA	TRBJ2-2	TGTGCCAGCAGCCCTGGCTGGGGTTCCACCGGGGAGCTGTTTTTT	CASSPGWGSTGELFF
TRBV20-1	many	11	NA	TRBJ2-5	TGCAGTGCTAGACAGCAAGAGACCCAGTACTTC	CSARQQETQYF
TRBV6-5	many	16	NA	TRBJ1-6	TGTGCCAGCAGTTACCTGGGGCAGGGACGGGGTTCACCCCTCCACTTT	CASSYLGQGRGSPLHF
TRBV7-9	few	15	NA	TRBJ1-4	TGTGCCAGCAGCTTTGTCGTCGGGACTAATGAAAAACTGTTTTTT	CASSFVVGTNEKLFF
TRBV20-1	few	15	NA	TRBJ1-5	TGCAGTGCTAAACATGTGAGTTGGAGCAATCAGCCCCAGCATTTT	CSAKHVSWSNQPQHF
TRBV12-3/TRBV12-4	many	10	NA	TRBJ1-2	TGTGCCAGCAGTCGCAATGGCTACACCTTC	CASSRNGYTF
TRBV12-3/TRBV12-4	many	15	NA	TRBJ1-1	TGTGCCAGCAGTTTAAGTCCCGGCGTGGTCACTGAAGCTTTCTTT	CASSLSPGVVTEAFF
TRBV4-3	few	16	TRBD1	TRBJ1-2	TGCGCCAGCAGCACTACCATTCAACAGGGGAGCTATGGCTACACCTTC	CASSTTIQQGSYGYTF
TRBV5-6	NA	14	NA	TRBJ2-2	TGTGCCAGCAGCTCTATTCTAGGCCCCGGGGAGCTGTTTTTT	CASSSILGPGELFF
TRBV20-1	NA	10	NA	TRBJ1-2	TGCAGAGGGAGTAACTATGGCTACACCTTC	CRGSNYGYTF
TRBV11-2	many	12	NA	TRBJ1-4	TGTGCCAGCAGCTTAGATGGGAGACAAGAATTTTTT	CASSLDGRQEFF
TRBV7-6	many	16	NA	TRBJ2-1	TGTGCCAGCAGCCCCTATACAGGTTCCTCCTACAATGAGCAGTTCTTC	CASSPYTGSSYNEQFF